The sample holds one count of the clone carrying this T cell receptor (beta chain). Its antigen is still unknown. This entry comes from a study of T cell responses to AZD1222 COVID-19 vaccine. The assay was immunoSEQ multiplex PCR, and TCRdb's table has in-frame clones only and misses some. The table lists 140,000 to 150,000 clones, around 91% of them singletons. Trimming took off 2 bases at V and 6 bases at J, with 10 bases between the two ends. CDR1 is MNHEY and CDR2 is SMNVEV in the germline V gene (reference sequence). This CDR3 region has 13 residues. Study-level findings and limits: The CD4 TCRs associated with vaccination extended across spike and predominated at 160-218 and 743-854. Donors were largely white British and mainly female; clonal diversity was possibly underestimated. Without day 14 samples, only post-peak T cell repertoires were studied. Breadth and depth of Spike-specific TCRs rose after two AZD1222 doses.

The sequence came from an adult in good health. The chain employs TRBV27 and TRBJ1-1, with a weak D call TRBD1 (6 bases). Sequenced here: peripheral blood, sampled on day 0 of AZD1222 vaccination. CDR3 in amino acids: CASSLPGASEAFF. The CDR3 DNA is TGTGCCAGCAGTTTACCGGGGGCCTCTGAAGCTTTCTTT.